The rows below give T cell receptor beta chains drawn from one sample of a study of spatial heterogeneity in lung cancer. TCRdb fed the 5' RACE reads into MiXCR, producing one record per CDR3 protein. The sample consists of 7,000 to 8,000 distinct CDR3 sequences, 6.5% to 9% of them appearing once. Sequences were derived from PBMCs, sampled at surgery. These receptors all stem from a male donor with early-stage non-small cell lung cancer. CDR3s include the opening cysteine and the closing phenylalanine or tryptophan. Each record gives: clone size, V gene, J gene, D gene, CDR3 DNA, CDR3 protein. A D gene is named only where the DNA matches it firmly. Size is stated for part of the rows, as once, few or many counts, or as a class when the clone is expanded.

>few|TRBV30|TRBJ2-3|TRBD2
TGTGCCTGGAGCCCGGGACTAGCGGGACGAGATACGCAGTATTTT
CAWSPGLAGRDTQYF
>many|TRBV5-1|TRBJ2-5|TRBD2
TGCGCCAGCGGAACAGCGGGAGTTGAAGAGACCCAGTACTTC
CASGTAGVEETQYF
>many|TRBV2|TRBJ2-6|TRBD1
TGTGCCAGCAGTGACCTCGGACAGGGATTTTTCTCTGGGGCCAACGTCCTGACTTTC
CASSDLGQGFFSGANVLTF
>many|TRBV20-1|TRBJ1-6|-
TGCAGTGCCACGACGGGTAAAGGCTCCTATAATTCACCCCTCCACTTT
CSATTGKGSYNSPLHF
>many|TRBV7-9|TRBJ2-5|-
TGTGCCAGCACTGCGGACACCCAAGAGACCCAGTACTTC
CASTADTQETQYF
>few|TRBV30|TRBJ1-2|TRBD1
TGTGCCTGGAAATCCCTGGGACAGAACTATGGCTACACCTTC
CAWKSLGQNYGYTF
>many|TRBV12-3/TRBV12-4|TRBJ1-3|-
TGTGCCAGCAGTCGACCAGGACCTGGAAACACCATATATTTT
CASSRPGPGNTIYF
>few|TRBV6-4|TRBJ2-1|-
TGTGCCAGCAGTGACGACGGGGGCTGGGATGAGCAGTTCTTC
CASSDDGGWDEQFF
>many|TRBV28|TRBJ1-5|TRBD1
TGTGCCGGAAAGAACAGGGGGCGGAATCAGCCCCAGCATTTT
CAGKNRGRNQPQHF
>-|TRBV20-1|TRBJ2-3|TRBD2
TGCAGTGCAGGGACTAGCGGGAGCCCCGATACGCAGTATTTT
CSAGTSGSPDTQYF
>many|TRBV20-1|TRBJ2-1|TRBD2
TGCAGTGCTAGATTTCCCCTTAGCGGGGGGGCCGGCAATGAGCAGTTCTTC
CSARFPLSGGAGNEQFF
>few|TRBV7-9|TRBJ2-1|TRBD2
TGTGCCAGCAGCTTAAACCGGTGGAGCGGGGACTACAATGAGCAGTTCTTC
CASSLNRWSGDYNEQFF
>many|TRBV10-3|TRBJ2-5|TRBD1
TGTGCCACCTCAACAGGGGGCCTAGAGACCCAGTACTTC
CATSTGGLETQYF
>many|TRBV10-1|TRBJ2-5|TRBD2
TGCGCCAGCAGTGATGTTTTAGCGGGCATTGAGACCCAGTACTTC
CASSDVLAGIETQYF
>many|TRBV12-3/TRBV12-4|TRBJ2-6|-
TGTGCCAGCAGCCCCATGTCGTCCGGGGCCAACGTCCTGACTTTC
CASSPMSSGANVLTF
>many|TRBV28|TRBJ2-3|TRBD1
TGTGCCAGCAGTTCTCCGGGCAGGGGGTATTTGGATACGCAGTATTTT
CASSSPGRGYLDTQYF
>many|TRBV24-1|TRBJ2-3|TRBD1
TGTGCCACCGGACAGGGAAGAACAGATACGCAGTATTTT
CATGQGRTDTQYF
>few|TRBV3-1|TRBJ2-3|TRBD2
TGTGCCAGCAGCCAAGTTGGGGCGGGAGCCAAACAGTATTTT
CASSQVGAGAKQYF
>many|TRBV19|TRBJ2-5|TRBD2
TGTGCCAGTAGCCCTGAGCTAGCGGGATACCAAGAGACCCAGTACTTC
CASSPELAGYQETQYF
>few|TRBV10-2|TRBJ2-3|-
TGCGCCAGCAGTGAGCCGGCGAACCGGGGGGCGGTAGATACGCAGTATTTT
CASSEPANRGAVDTQYF
>many|TRBV5-1|TRBJ2-5|-
TGCGCCAGCAGCTTATTGGGAACCGGGACGTGGGAGACCCAGTACTTC
CASSLLGTGTWETQYF
>many|TRBV7-9|TRBJ2-3|-
TGTGCCAGCAGCTTAACAGATGATACGCAGTATTTT
CASSLTDDTQYF
>many|TRBV10-3|TRBJ1-1|TRBD1
TGTGCCATCAGCCCCGGACAGGAAGAAGCTTTCTTT
CAISPGQEEAFF
>medium-sized|TRBV3-1|TRBJ2-2|TRBD1
TGTGCCAGCAGCAAGCAGGGGGACACCGGGGAGCTGTTTTTT
CASSKQGDTGELFF
>many|TRBV12-3/TRBV12-4|TRBJ2-6|TRBD2
TGTGCCAGCAGCCGGGGAGGGACTAGCGGGGCCAACGTCCTGACTTTC
CASSRGGTSGANVLTF
>many|TRBV18|TRBJ2-3|-
TGTGCCAGCTCTTCCAGGGGAGCAGATACGCAGTATTTT
CASSSRGADTQYF
>many|TRBV14|TRBJ2-2|TRBD1
TGTGCCAGCAGCCAAAATCAGGGGGCGCGAAACACCGGGGAGCTGTTTTTT
CASSQNQGARNTGELFF
>-|TRBV7-2|TRBJ1-3|-
TGTGCCAGCAGCTTAGAGATTAGCTCTGGAAACACCATATATTTT
CASSLEISSGNTIYF
>many|TRBV20-1|TRBJ2-6|-
TGCAGTGCTAAAAGGGCTGGGGCCAACGTCCTGACTTTC
CSAKRAGANVLTF
>many|TRBV5-4|TRBJ2-1|-
TGTGCCAGCAGCCCCGGGGGTTACAATGAGCAGTTCTTC
CASSPGGYNEQFF
>few|TRBV6-1|TRBJ2-3|TRBD1
TGTGCCAGCAAGGACAGGGTGGGAGATACGCAGTATTTT
CASKDRVGDTQYF
>many|TRBV25-1|TRBJ2-2|TRBD2
TGTGCCGCCTCCTCTCCCCGGACACCCTGGGGGGGCACCGGGGAGCTGTTTTTT
CAASSPRTPWGGTGELFF
>-|TRBV19|TRBJ1-5|-
TGTGCCAGTAGTCGCCAGCCCAATCAGCCCCAGCATTTT
CASSRQPNQPQHF
>large|TRBV28|TRBJ2-2|-
TGTGCCAGCAGTTTAGCGGGTTGGGCCGGGGAGCTGTTTTTT
CASSLAGWAGELFF
>-|TRBV6-1|TRBJ2-2|TRBD1
TGTGCCAGCAGTCTTGGACAGGGGGCTAGCACCGGGGAGCTGTTTTTT
CASSLGQGASTGELFF
>many|TRBV11-2|TRBJ2-2|-
TGTGCCAGCAGCTTAGCAACAGGGTGGAACACCGGGGAGCTGTTTTTT
CASSLATGWNTGELFF
>many|TRBV7-2|TRBJ2-2|TRBD1
TGTGCCAGCAGCCCCCAAGGACAGGGTGTCACCGGGGAGCTGTTTTTT
CASSPQGQGVTGELFF
>few|TRBV5-4|TRBJ2-3|-
TGTGCCAGCAGCTTGGATGGGGGGGCGCTAGCAGATACGCAGTATTTT
CASSLDGGALADTQYF
>many|TRBV25-1|TRBJ2-7|-
TGTGCCAGCCGAATCTATTTTAGCTCCTACGAGCAGTACTTC
CASRIYFSSYEQYF
>-|TRBV20-1|TRBJ2-7|-
TGCAGTGCTAGAGATCTTACCTACGAGCAGTACTTC
CSARDLTYEQYF
>many|TRBV7-2|TRBJ2-1|TRBD2
TGTGCCAGCAGCTCGGCCGGGGGGTCTAGCAATGAGCAGTTCTTC
CASSSAGGSSNEQFF
>many|TRBV6-6|TRBJ2-1|TRBD2
TGTGCCAGCAGTTACAAGACTAGCGGGGGGAGGAATGAGCAGTTCTTC
CASSYKTSGGRNEQFF
>many|TRBV5-1|TRBJ2-3|-
TGCGCCAGCAGCTTGGCCGGAAGCACAGATACGCAGTATTTT
CASSLAGSTDTQYF
>many|TRBV11-2|TRBJ2-2|-
TGTGCCAGCAGCTTAGCCGGGGAGGTTACCGGGGAGCTGTTTTTT
CASSLAGEVTGELFF
>once|TRBV7-6|TRBJ1-5|-
TGTGCCAGCAGCTTAAGAGGTCAGCCCCAGCATTTT
CASSLRGQPQHF
>medium-sized|TRBV7-2|TRBJ2-3|-
TGTGCCAGCAGCTTAGACAACACAGATACGCAGTATTTT
CASSLDNTDTQYF
>many|TRBV2|TRBJ1-1|-
TGTGCCAGCAGCGGACAGATGAACACTGAAGCTTTCTTT
CASSGQMNTEAFF
>many|TRBV27|TRBJ2-5|-
TGTGCCAGCAGTTCCGCCTCCTCCCAGGGTCCAAAGACCCAGTACTTC
CASSSASSQGPKTQYF
>few|TRBV3-1|TRBJ1-5|-
TGTGCCAGCAGCCAAGTCCTGGGAACCAATCAGCCCCAGCATTTT
CASSQVLGTNQPQHF
>-|TRBV6-6|TRBJ1-5|TRBD1
TGTGCCAGCAGTTGGCTAAAGGGGGCAAGTGGCAATCAGCCCCAGCATTTT
CASSWLKGASGNQPQHF